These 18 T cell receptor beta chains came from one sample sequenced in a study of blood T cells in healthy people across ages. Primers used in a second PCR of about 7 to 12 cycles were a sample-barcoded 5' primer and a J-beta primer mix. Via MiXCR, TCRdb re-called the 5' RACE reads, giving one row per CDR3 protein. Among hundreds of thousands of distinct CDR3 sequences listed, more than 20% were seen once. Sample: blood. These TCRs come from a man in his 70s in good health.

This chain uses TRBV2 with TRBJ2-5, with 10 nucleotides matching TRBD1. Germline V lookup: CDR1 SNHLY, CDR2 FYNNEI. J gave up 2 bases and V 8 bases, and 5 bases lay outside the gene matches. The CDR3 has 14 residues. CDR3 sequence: CASGDRGFQETQYF. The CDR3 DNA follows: TGTGCCAGCGGGGACAGGGGCTTTCAAGAGACCCAGTACTTC. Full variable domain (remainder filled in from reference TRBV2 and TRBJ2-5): EPEVTQTPSHQVTQMGQEVILRCVPISNHLYFYWYRQILGQKVEFLVSFYNNEISEKSEIFDDQFSVERPDGSNFTLKIRSTKLEDSAMYFCASGDRGFQETQYFGPGTRLLVL.

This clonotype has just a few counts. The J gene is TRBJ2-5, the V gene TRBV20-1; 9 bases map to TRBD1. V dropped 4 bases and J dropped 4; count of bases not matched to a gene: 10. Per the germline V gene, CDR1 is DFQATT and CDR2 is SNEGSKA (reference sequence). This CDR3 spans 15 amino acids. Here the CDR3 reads CSATRQGGSGETQYF. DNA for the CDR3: TGCAGTGCTACCAGACAGGGGGGATCCGGAGAGACCCAGTACTTC.

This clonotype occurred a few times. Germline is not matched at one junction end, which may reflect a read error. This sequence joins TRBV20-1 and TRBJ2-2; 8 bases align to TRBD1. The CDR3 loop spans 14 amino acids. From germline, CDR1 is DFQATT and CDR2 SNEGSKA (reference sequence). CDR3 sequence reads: CCATRTGGAGELFF. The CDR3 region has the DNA TGCTGTGCTACACGAACAGGGGGAGCCGGGGAGCTGTTTTTT.

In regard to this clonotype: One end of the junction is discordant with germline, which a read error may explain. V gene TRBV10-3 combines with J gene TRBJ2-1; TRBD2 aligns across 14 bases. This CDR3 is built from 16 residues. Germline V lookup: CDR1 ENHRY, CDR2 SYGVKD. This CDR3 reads CAISDPGLAGDNGQFF. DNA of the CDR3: TGTGCCATCAGTGACCCGGGACTAGCGGGAGACAATGGGCAGTTCTTC.

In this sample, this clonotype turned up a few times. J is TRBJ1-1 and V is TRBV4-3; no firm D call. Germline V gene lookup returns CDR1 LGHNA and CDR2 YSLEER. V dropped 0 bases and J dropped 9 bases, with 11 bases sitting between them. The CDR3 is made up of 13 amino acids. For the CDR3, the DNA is TGCGCCAGCAGCCAAGATGAGGGAGGTAAAGCTTTCTTT. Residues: CASSQDEGGKAFF.

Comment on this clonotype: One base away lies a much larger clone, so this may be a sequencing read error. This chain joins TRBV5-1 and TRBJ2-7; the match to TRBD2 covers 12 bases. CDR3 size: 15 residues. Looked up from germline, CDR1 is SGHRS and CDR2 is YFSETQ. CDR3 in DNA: TGCGCCAGCAGCCCTAGACTAGCGGGAGTAAACGAGCAGGACTTC. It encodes CASSPRLAGVNEQDF.

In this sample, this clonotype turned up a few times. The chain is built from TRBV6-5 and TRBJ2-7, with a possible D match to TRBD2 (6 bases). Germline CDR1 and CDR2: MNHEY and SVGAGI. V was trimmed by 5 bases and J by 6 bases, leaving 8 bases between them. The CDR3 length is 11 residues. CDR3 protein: CASSNGGEQYF. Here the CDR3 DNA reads TGTGCCAGCAGTAACGGGGGCGAGCAGTACTTC.

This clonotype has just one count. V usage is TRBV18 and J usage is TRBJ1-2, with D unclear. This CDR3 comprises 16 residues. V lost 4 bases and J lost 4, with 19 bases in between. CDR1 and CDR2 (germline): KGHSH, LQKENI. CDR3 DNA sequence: TGTGCCAGCTCACTCACCGGGCCCCCAGATTCCTATGGCTACACCTTC. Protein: CASSLTGPPDSYGYTF.

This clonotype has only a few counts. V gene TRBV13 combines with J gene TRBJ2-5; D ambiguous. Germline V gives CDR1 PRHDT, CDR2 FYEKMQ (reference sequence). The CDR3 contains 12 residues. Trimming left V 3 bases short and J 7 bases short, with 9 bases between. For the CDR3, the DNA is TGTGCCAGCAGCTTCGCTGGTGGGACCCAGTACTTC. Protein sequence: CASSFAGGTQYF.

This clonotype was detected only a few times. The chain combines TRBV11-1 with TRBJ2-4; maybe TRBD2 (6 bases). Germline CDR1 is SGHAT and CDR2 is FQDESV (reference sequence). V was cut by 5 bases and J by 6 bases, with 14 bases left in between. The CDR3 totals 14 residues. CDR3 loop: CASSLPGERNIQYF. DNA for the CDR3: TGTGCCAGCAGCCTTCCGGGGGAGAGAAACATTCAGTACTTC.

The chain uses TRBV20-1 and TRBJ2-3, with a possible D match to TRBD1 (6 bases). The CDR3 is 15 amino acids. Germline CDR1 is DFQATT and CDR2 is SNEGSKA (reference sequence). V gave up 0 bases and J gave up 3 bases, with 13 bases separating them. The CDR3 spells CSARDEQGSTDTQYF. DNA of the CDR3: TGCAGTGCTAGAGATGAACAGGGAAGTACAGATACGCAGTATTTT.

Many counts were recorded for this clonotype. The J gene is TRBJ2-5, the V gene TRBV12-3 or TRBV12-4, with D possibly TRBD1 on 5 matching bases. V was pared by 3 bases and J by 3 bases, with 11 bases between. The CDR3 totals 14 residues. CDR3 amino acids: CASSLAGMEETQYF. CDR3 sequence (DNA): TGTGCCAGCAGTTTGGCAGGGATGGAAGAGACCCAGTACTTC.

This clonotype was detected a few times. The CDR3 is CSGKLAGVDTGELFF. As DNA, the CDR3 is TGCAGCGGCAAACTAGCGGGAGTCGATACCGGGGAGCTGTTTTTT. The chain uses TRBV29-1 and TRBJ2-2; 11 bases are shared with TRBD2. V lost 7 bases to trimming and J lost 5 bases; unmatched junction nucleotides: 9. Germline V gene sequence: CDR1 SQVTM, CDR2 ANQGSEA. The CDR3 is made up of 15 amino acids.

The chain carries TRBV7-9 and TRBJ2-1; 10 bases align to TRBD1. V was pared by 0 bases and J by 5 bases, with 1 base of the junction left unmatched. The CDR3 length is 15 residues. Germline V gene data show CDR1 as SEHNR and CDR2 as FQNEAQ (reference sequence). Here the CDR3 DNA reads TGTGCCAGCAGCTTAGCCGGGACAGGGGACAATGAGCAGTTCTTC. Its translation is CASSLAGTGDNEQFF.

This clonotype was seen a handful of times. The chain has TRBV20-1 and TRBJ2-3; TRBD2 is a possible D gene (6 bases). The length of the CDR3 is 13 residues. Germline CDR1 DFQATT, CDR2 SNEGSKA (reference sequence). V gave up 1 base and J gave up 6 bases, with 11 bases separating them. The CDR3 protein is CSARGLVVDTQYF. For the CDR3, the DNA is TGCAGTGCTAGAGGACTAGTCGTGGATACGCAGTATTTT.

The CDR3 protein is CATSRDSLDYGYTF. The CDR3 nucleotides read TGTGCCACCAGCAGAGACAGCCTGGACTATGGCTACACCTTC. The chain uses TRBV15 and TRBJ1-2; D uncertain. V lost 0 bases to trimming and J lost 3 bases, with 8 bases between them. This CDR3 spans 14 amino acids. Germline values: CDR1 LNHNV, CDR2 YYDKDF (reference sequence).

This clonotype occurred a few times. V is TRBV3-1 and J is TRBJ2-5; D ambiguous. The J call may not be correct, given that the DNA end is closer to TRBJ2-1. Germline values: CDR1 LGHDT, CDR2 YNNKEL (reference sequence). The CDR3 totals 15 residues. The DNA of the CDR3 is TGTGCCAGCAGCCACATCTTAATTACTGACAATGAGCAGTTCTTC. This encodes CASSHILITDNEQFF.

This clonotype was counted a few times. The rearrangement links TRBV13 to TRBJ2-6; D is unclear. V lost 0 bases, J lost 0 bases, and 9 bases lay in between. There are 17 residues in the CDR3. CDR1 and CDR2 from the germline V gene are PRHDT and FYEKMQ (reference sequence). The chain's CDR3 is CASSLGGKGSGANVLTF. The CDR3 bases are TGTGCCAGCAGCTTAGGTGGTAAAGGCTCTGGGGCCAACGTCCTGACTTTC.